What follows is one TCR beta chain and its context. This receptor's antigen is unknown. No qualities accompany the bases; no much larger clone lies one base away. For CDR1 and CDR2, the germline V gene lists MDHEN and SYDVKM. The CDR3 holds 14 amino acids from the cysteine to the phenylalanine. Just CDR3 DNA is preserved here, 42 bases in frame from base 1. Trimmed from V: 6 bases; trimmed from J: 4 bases; junction bases lacking a gene match: 8. CD8 naive samples were CD45RO-negative cells positively selected for CCR7, giving a CD45RA+CCR7+ population that excluded TemRA cells. The donors were healthy, HIV-negative adults with no recently reported acute infections or vaccinations. Only Caucasian adults living in Nashville, Tennessee, USA were represented among the donors. After blood collection by leukapheresis, PBMCs were isolated using Ficoll-Histopaque density gradient centrifugation and then cryopreserved in the vapor phase of liquid nitrogen. Analytical flow cytometry was used to check the purity and quantity of each magnetically sorted T cell population. Each sorted fraction had its genomic DNA isolated and then quantified by UV absorbance on a Nanodrop 2000c.

TCR CDR3 regions were amplified from genomic DNA by multiplex PCR using the deep immunoSEQ assay. For each cell subset, the extracted genomic DNA was distributed evenly across all wells of several immunoSEQ 96-well plates, and each plate served as one replicate. Each replicate PCR for sorted subsets received around 210 ng genomic DNA, equal to roughly 30,000 T cell genomes. The purified libraries were quantified using a Qubit 3.0 fluorometer, sized with a Bioanalyzer 2100, and then quantified again using the KAPA Library Quantification kit. Every immunoSEQ 96-well plate was sequenced on a separate single-read 150-cycle Illumina NextSeq 550 flow cell. Concerning the study's data processing: Because the immunoSEQ output held only junctional sequences and lacked quality scores, the filtering could not match the filtering applied to full-length reads. Sequences were annotated with PyIR, a Python wrapper for IgBLAST v1.9, and V/J genes and CDR3 were assigned using IMGT germline references. Reads with weak V/J assignments (E-value above 1e-6), missing CDR3, stop codons, out-of-frame junctions, or ambiguous translated residues were removed. V3J clonotypes were defined as sequences sharing an identical inferred V gene, J gene, and CDR3 amino acid sequence. Percentage overlap between repertoires was computed as shared unique clonotypes divided by the size of the smaller repertoire. Richness of each repertoire was evaluated using RTK rarefaction, the Chao1 estimator, and Recon v2.1 estimates of unobserved clonotypes. Generation probabilities were computed with OLGA for all TCRbeta clonotypes obtained by the gDNA method from a handful of donors. As stored in TCRdb, this immuneACCESS dataset retains in-frame rearrangements with V and J assigned. A fraction of the clones does not appear; measured against another copy, unresolved V genes explain less than half of the discrepancy, and the remainder lacks a known reason. V and J calls and clone size are those listed in that table; D and trimming were worked out from the DNA. This sample is represented by about 700,000 clones; 92% of them were singletons. Jointly, the top ten make up approximately 25% of the sample.

The data belong to a study of shared clonotypes between healthy human individuals (dated by TCRdb to the early 2020s). For the wider study: Three men and a couple of women, aged 18 to 49 years, made up the cohort. For each donor, CD4 naive and CD4 memory were each given three plates, CD8 naive was given two plates, and CD8 memory was given one plate. Blood TCR repertoires of five healthy adults were deeply sequenced to estimate repertoire size and the extent of clonotype sharing between individuals. To increase sequencing depth and limit assay-specific biases, TCR repertoire library preparation and sequencing were carried out by different laboratories using diverse techniques. Leukapheresis yielded between about 0.94 and 8.9 billion PBMCs per donor.

Summary of the overall study and its limitations: Sharing across four donors was observed for about 5% of naive CD4, less than 4% of naive CD8, over 2% of memory CD4, and around 0.4% of memory CD8 clonotypes. Pairwise subsampling led to the expectation that sequencing depth would affect the degree of clonotype sharing among donors. Naive subsets generally had larger estimated clonotype richness than memory subsets. Sampling was restricted to blood, and TCR repertoires in tissue are likely to differ from TCR repertoires in blood. Incomplete sequencing was indicated by rarefaction of sorted-subset datasets, despite the large sequencing depth. Clonotypes shared by all four sorted-subset donors showed higher generation probabilities than non-shared clonotypes. Because the study included a small number of donors, the genetic and exposure-history diversity represented was limited.

The source material was naive CD8+ T cells sorted from blood. Sample cell subset or site, as interpreted from the label and publication: CD45RA+CCR7+. This TCR was recovered from a man in his thirties or forties in good health. The V gene is TRBV28 and the J gene is TRBJ1-2; 7 nucleotides in the junction match TRBD1. The CDR3 corresponds to CASREADRTYGYTF. The DNA sequence reads TGTGCCAGCAGAGAGGCGGACAGGACCTATGGCTACACCTTC.